This T cell receptor beta chain was found in a study of blood T cell repertoires in COVID-19. Study context: COVID-19 samples collected from the United States, Italy and Spain covered acute and convalescent phases.

Methods used by the authors: Amplification with reference gene primers provided the estimates of nucleated cell counts. Measured with immunoSEQ multiplex PCR; TCRdb has only the in-frame clones, and not every one. The V and J calls and clone size were taken over from that table, and D and trimming were inferred from the DNA. Found here are 200,000 to 250,000 clones, approximately 87% of them singletons; the top ten hold about 6%. The specimen sequenced was peripheral blood. The origin of this receptor is a man between 60 and 70 years old who had recovered from COVID-19.

CDR3 DNA sequence: TGTGCCAGCAGACGGGAGGGACAGCCCCAGCATTTT. This sequence encodes CASRREGQPQHF. V and J are TRBV7-9 and TRBJ1-5; D uncertain. CDR3 length: 12 amino acids. V was pared by 6 bases and J by 7 bases, with 10 bases between. Germline V CDR1 and CDR2: SEHNR, FQNEAQ (reference sequence).